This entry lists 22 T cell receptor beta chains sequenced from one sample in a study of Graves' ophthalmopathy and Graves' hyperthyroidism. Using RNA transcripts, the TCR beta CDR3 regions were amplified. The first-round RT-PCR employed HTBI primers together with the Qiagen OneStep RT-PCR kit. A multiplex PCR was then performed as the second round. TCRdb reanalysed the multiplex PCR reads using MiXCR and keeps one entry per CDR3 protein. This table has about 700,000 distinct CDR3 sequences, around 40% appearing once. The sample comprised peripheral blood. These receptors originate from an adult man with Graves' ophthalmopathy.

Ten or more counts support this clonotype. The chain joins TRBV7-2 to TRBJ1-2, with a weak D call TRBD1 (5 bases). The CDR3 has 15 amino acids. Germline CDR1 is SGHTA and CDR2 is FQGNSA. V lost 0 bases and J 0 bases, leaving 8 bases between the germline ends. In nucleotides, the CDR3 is TGTGCCAGCAGCTTAGCGTCCAGGGCTAACTATGGCTACACCTTC. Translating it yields CASSLASRANYGYTF.

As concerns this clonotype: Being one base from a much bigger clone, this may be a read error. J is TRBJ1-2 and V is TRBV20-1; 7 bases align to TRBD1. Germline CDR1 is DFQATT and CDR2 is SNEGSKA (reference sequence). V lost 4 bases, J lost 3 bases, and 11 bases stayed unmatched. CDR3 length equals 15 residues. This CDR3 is CSATRQGRMDYGYTF. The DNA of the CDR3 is TGCAGTGCTACCCGACAGGGTCGTATGGACTATGGCTACACCTTC.

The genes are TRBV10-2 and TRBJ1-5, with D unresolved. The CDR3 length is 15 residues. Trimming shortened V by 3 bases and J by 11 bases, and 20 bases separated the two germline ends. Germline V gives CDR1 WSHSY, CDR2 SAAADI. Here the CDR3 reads CASSESGGRQETQHF. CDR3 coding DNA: TGCGCCAGCAGTGAAAGTGGAGGGCGGCAAGAGACCCAGCATTTT.

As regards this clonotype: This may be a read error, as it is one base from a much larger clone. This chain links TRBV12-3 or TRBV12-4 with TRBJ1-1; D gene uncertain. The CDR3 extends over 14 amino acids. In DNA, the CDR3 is TGTGCCTGCAGCCTGGAGGCGGGGAGCACTGAAGCTTTCTTT. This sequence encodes CACSLEAGSTEAFF.

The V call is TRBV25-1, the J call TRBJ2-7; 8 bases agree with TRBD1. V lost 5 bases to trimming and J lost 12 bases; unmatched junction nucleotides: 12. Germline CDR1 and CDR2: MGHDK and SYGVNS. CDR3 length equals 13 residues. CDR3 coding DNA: TGTGCCAGCAGTTCTTACAGGGGGGCGATCTGGTACTTC. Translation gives CASSSYRGAIWYF.

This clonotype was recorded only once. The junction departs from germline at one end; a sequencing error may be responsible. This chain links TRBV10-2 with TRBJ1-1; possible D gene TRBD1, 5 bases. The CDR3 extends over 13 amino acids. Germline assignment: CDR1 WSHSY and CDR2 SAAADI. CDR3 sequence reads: CASSADGGTEAFF. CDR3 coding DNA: TGTGCCAGCAGTGCAGACGGGGGAACTGAAGCTTTCTTT.

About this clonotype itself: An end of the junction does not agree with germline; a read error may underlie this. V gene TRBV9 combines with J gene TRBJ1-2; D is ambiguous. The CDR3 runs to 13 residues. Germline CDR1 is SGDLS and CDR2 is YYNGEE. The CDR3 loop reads CACSVRPFYGYTF. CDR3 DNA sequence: TGTGCCTGCAGCGTAAGGCCTTTCTATGGCTACACCTTC.

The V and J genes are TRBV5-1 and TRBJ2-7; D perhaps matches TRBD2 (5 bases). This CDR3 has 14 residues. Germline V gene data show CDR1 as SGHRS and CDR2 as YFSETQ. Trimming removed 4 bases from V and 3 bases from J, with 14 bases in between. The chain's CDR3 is CASSQGSGVYEQYF. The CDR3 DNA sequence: TGCGCCAGCAGCCAAGGGAGCGGCGTCTACGAGCAGTACTTC.

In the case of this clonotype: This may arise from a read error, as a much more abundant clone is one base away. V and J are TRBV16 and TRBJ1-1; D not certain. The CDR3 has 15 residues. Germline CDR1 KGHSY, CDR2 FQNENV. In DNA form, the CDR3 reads TGTGCCAGCAGCCAATTCCCGACGGAGAACACTGAAGCTCTCTTT. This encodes CASSQFPTENTEALF.

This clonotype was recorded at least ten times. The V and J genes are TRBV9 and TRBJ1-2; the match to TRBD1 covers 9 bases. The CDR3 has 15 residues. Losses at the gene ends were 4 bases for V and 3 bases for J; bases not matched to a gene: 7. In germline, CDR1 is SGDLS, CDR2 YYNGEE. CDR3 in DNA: TGTGCCAGCAGCCCTACAGGGGGCGTCCACTATGGCTACACCTTC. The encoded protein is CASSPTGGVHYGYTF.

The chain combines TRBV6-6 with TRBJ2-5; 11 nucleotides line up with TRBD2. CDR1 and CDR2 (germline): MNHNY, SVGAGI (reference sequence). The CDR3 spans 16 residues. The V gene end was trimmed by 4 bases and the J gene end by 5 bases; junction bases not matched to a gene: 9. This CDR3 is CASSLPLAGGGETQYF. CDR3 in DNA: TGTGCCAGCAGTTTACCTCTAGCGGGAGGAGGGGAGACCCAGTACTTC.

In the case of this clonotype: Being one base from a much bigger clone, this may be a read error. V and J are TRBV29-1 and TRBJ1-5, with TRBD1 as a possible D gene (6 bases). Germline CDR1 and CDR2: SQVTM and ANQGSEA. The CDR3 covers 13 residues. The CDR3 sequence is CSVLGGFNQPRHF. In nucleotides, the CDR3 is TGCAGCGTTCTAGGGGGTTTCAATCAGCCCCGGCATTTT.

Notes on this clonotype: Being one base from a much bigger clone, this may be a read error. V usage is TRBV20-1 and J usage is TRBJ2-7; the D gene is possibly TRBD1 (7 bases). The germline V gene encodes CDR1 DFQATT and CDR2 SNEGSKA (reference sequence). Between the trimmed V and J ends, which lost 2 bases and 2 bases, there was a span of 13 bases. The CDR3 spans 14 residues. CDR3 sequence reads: CSARPRDSTYEQYF. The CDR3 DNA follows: TGCAGTGCTAGACCGCGGGACAGTACCTACGAGCAGTACTTC.

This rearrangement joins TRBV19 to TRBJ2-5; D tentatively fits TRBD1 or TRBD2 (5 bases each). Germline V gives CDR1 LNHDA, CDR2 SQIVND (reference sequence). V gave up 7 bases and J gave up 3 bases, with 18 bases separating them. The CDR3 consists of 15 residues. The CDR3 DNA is TGTGCCAGTAAACCAGGGACGGCAGACGAAGAGACCCAGTACTTC. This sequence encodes CASKPGTADEETQYF.

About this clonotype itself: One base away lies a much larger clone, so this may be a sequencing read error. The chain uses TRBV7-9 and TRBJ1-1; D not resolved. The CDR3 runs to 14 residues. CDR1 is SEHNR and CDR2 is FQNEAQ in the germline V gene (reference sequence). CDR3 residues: CAGSLGTRDTEAFF. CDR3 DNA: TGTGCCGGCAGCTTGGGCACTCGAGACACTGAAGCTTTCTTT.

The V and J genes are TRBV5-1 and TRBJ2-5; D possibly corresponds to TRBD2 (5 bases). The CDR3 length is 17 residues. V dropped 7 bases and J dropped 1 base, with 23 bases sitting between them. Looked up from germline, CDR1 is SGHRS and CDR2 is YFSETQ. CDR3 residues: CASLVPTGFAGQETQYF. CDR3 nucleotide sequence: TGCGCCAGCTTGGTTCCTACGGGATTTGCGGGCCAAGAGACCCAGTACTTC.

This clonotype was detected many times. The CDR3 protein is CASSFEGSYEQYF. The CDR3 DNA reads TGTGCCAGCAGCTTTGAGGGCTCCTACGAGCAGTACTTC. The chain recombines TRBV7-2 with TRBJ2-7, with D possibly matching TRBD2 (5 bases). The CDR3 is 13 amino acids. Trimming stripped 3 bases from V and 0 bases from J, with 6 bases between. CDR1 SGHTA and CDR2 FQGNSA come from the germline V gene.

The CDR3 region has the DNA TGTGCCAGCAGTTTAAGTGGGGACAGGACTGGAAACACCATATATTTT. Translated: CASSLSGDRTGNTIYF. This chain connects TRBV25-1 to TRBJ1-3, with 8 positions matching TRBD1. V was clipped by 5 bases and J by 2 bases; unmatched bases: 8. The CDR3 has 16 residues. CDR1 is MGHDK, CDR2 SYGVNS, per germline.

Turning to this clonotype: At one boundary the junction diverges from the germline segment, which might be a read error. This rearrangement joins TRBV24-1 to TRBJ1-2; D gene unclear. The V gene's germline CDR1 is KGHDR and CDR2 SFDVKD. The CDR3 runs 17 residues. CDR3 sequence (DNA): TGTGCCAGCAGTTCTTTTTTTGACGTGGCGAGGGACTATGGCTACACCTTC. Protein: CASSSFFDVARDYGYTF.

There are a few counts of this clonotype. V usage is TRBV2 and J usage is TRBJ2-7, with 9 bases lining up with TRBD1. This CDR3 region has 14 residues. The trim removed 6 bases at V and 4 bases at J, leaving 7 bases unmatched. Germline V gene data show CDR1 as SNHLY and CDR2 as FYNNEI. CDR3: CASSRTGDGYEQYF. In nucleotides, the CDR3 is TGTGCCAGCAGCCGGACAGGGGACGGGTACGAGCAGTACTTC.

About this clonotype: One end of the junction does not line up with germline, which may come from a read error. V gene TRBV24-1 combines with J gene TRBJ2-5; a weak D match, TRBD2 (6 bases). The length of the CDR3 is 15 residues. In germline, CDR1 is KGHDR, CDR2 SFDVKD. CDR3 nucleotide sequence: TGTGCCAGCAGTTTTGCCCCCGCGGGATTGGAGACCCAGTACTTC. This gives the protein CASSFAPAGLETQYF.

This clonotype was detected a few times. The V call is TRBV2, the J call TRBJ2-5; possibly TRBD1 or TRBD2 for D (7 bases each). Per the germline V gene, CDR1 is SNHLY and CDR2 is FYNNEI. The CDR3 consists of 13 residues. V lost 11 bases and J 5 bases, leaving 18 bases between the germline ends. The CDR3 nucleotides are TGTGCCGGGGGGGCAGGGGGGATGGAGACCCAGTACTTC. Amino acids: CAGGAGGMETQYF. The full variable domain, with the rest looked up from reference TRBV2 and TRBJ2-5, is EPEVTQTPSHQVTQMGQEVILRCVPISNHLYFYWYRQILGQKVEFLVSFYNNEISEKSEIFDDQFSVERPDGSNFTLKIRSTKLEDSAMYFCAGGAGGMETQYFGPGTRLLVL.